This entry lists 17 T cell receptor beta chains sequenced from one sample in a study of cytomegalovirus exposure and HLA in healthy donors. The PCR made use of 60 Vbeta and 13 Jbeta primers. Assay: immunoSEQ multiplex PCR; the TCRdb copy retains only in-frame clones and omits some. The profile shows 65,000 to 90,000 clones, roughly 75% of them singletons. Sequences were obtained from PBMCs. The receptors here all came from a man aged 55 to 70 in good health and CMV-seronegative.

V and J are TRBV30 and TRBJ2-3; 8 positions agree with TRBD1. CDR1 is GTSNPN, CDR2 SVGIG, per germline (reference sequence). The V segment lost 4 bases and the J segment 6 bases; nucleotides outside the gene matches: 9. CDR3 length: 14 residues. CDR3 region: CAWKSGGSPDTQYF. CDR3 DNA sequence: TGTGCCTGGAAGTCAGGGGGCAGTCCGGATACGCAGTATTTT.

The CDR3 DNA reads TGTGCCAGTTCCCTACAGGGGGCGGTGGACACTGAAGCTTTCTTT. This sequence encodes CASSLQGAVDTEAFF. This chain joins TRBV9 and TRBJ1-1; 9 bases line up with TRBD1. From germline, CDR1 is SGDLS and CDR2 YYNGEE. The ends lost 8 bases at V and 3 bases at J; junction bases unmatched: 11. The CDR3 has 15 amino acids.

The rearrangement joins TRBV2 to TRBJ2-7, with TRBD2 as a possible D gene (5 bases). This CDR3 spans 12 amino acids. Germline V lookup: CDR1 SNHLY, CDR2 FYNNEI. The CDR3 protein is CAGTGSGYEQYF. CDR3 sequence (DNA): TGTGCAGGCACCGGCAGCGGCTACGAGCAGTACTTC. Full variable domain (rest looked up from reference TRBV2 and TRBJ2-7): EPEVTQTPSHQVTQMGQEVILRCVPISNHLYFYWYRQILGQKVEFLVSFYNNEISEKSEIFDDQFSVERPDGSNFTLKIRSTKLEDSAMYFCAGTGSGYEQYFGPGTRLTVT.

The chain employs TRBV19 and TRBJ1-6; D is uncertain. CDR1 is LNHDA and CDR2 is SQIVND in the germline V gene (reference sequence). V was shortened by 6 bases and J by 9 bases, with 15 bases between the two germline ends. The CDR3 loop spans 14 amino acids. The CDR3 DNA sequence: TGTGCCAGTAGCTATAAGACTGATACTTCACCCCTCCACTTT. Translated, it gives CASSYKTDTSPLHF. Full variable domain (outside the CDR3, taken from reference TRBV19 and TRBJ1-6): DGGITQSPKYLFRKEGQNVTLSCEQNLNHDAMYWYRQDPGQGLRLIYYSQIVNDFQKGDIAEGYSVSREKKESFPLTVTSAQKNPTAFYLCASSYKTDTSPLHFGNGTRLTVT.

CDR3 nucleotides: TGTGCCAGCAGTTATTGGCAGGGGGGCACAGATACGCAGTATTTT. This codes for CASSYWQGGTDTQYF. This chain joins TRBV27 and TRBJ2-3; 7 bases match TRBD1. Germline loops: CDR1 MNHEY, CDR2 SMNVEV (reference sequence). The CDR3 extends over 15 amino acids. J was trimmed by 1 base and V by 4 bases; bases with no gene match: 5.

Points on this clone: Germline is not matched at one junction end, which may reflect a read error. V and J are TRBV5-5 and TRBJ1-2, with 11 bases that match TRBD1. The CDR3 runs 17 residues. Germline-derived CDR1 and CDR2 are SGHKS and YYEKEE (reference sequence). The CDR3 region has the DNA TGTGCCAGCAGCTTGGTGGACAGGGGGCGGGCTAACTATGGCCACACCTTC. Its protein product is CASSLVDRGRANYGHTF.

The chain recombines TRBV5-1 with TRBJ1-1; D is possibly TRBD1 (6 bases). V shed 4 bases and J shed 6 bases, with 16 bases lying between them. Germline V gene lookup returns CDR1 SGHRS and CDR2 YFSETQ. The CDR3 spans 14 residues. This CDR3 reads CASSQTGIQAEAFF. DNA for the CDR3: TGCGCCAGCAGCCAAACAGGGATCCAGGCTGAAGCTTTCTTT.

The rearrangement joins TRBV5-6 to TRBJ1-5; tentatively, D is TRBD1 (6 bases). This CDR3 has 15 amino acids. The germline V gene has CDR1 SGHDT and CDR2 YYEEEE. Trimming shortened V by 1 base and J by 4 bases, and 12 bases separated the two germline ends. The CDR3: CASSLWTEINQPQHF. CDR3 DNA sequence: TGTGCCAGCAGCTTGTGGACAGAAATTAATCAGCCCCAGCATTTT.

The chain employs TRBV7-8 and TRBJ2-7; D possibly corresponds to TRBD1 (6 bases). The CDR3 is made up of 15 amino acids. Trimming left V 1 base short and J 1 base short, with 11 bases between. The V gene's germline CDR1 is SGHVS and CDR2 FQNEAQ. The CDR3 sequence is CASSLEQGRSYEQYF. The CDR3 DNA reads TGTGCCAGCAGCTTAGAACAGGGTCGGTCCTACGAGCAGTACTTC.

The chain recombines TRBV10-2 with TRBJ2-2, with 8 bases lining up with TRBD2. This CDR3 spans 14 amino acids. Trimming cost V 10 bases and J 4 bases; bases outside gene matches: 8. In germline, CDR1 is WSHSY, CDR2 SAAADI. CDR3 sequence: CATYGGAGTGELFF. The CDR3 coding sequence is TGCGCCACCTACGGGGGGGCGGGCACCGGGGAGCTGTTTTTT.

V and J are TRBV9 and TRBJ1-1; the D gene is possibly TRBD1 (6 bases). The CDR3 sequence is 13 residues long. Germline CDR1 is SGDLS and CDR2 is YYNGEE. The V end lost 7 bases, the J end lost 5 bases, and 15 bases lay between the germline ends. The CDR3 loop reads CASAPQGRTEAFF. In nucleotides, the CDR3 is TGTGCCAGCGCCCCACAGGGCAGGACTGAAGCTTTCTTT.

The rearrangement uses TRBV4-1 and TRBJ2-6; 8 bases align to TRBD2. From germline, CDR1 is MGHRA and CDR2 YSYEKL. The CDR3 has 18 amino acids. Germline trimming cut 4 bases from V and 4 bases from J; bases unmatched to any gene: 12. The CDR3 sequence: CASSPLPGGGRGANVLTF. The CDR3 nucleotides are TGCGCCAGCAGCCCACTCCCCGGGGGGGGGAGAGGGGCCAACGTCCTGACTTTC.

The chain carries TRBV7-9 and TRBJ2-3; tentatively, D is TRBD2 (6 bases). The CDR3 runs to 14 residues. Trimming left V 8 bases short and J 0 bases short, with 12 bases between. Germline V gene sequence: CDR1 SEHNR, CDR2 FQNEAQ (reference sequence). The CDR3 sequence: CASWRGTSTDTQYF. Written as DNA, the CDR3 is TGTGCCAGCTGGCGGGGAACTAGCACAGATACGCAGTATTTT.

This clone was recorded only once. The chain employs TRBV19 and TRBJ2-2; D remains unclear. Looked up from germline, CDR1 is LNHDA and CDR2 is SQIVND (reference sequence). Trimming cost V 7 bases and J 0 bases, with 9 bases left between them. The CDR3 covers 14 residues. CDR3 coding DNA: TGTGCCAGTAAACTCGGTGCGAACACCGGGGAGCTGTTTTTT. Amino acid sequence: CASKLGANTGELFF. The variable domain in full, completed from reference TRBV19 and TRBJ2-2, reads DGGITQSPKYLFRKEGQNVTLSCEQNLNHDAMYWYRQDPGQGLRLIYYSQIVNDFQKGDIAEGYSVSREKKESFPLTVTSAQKNPTAFYLCASKLGANTGELFFGEGSRLTVL.

The CDR3: CASSDRTASETQYF. The CDR3 nucleotides are TGTGCCAGTAGTGATCGGACAGCCTCGGAGACCCAGTACTTC. V and J are TRBV19 and TRBJ2-5, with a weak D call TRBD1 (6 bases). CDR3 length equals 14 residues. The V gene's germline CDR1 is LNHDA and CDR2 SQIVND (reference sequence). V was pared by 5 bases and J by 5 bases, with 15 bases between.

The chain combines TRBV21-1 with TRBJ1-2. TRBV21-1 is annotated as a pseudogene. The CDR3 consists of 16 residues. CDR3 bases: TGTGCCAGCAGCCCCCGAGGGGCTCCCGGGGGCTATGGCTACACCTTC. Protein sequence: CASSPRGAPGGYGYTF.

CDR3 nucleotide sequence: TGTGCCAGCAGTCTTACAGATATGAACACTGAAGCTTTCTTT. This gives the protein CASSLTDMNTEAFF. The chain couples TRBV6-5 to TRBJ1-1; D call uncertain. The CDR3 has 14 amino acids. Between the trimmed V and J ends, which lost 5 bases and 0 bases, there was a span of 10 bases. Germline-derived CDR1 and CDR2 are MNHEY and SVGAGI.